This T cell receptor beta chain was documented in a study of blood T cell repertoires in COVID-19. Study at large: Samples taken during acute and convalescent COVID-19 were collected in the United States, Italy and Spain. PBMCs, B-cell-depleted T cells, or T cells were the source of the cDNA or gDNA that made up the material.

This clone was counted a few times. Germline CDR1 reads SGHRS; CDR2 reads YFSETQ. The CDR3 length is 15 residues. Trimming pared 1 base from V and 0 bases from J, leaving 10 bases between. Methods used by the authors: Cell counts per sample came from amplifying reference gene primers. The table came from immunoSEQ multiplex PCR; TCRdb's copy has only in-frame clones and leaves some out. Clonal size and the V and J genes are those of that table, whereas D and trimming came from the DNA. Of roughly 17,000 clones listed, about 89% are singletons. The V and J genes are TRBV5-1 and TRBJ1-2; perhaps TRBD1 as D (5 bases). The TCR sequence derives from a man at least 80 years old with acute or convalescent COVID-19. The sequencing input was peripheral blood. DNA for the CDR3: TGCGCCAGCAGCTTGTGGCAGGGTTCTAACTATGGCTACACCTTC. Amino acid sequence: CASSLWQGSNYGYTF.